Given below is one T cell receptor (beta chain) in context. Its antigen is currently unknown. TCRdb processed the reads anew with MiXCR; each CDR3 protein has one entry. Of some 800,000 distinct CDR3 sequences listed, just under 30% are singletons. The data belong to a study of T cell repertoires in cytomegalovirus infection. For the study at large: It was recently identified HLA-C-restricted and well-studied HLA-B-restricted CMV epitopes that the study used. Public TCR beta signatures marked donors with CMV infection and the matching HLA.

Findings of the study overall: Across the ex vivo response, the dominant clonotypes were HLA-C-restricted CMV-specific TCR beta clonotypes. Carriers of CMV and the relevant HLA type were discriminated by public TCR beta frequency.

This CDR3 has 15 amino acids. V shed 1 base and J shed 0 bases, with 7 bases lying between them. In germline, CDR1 is SQVTM, CDR2 ANQGSEA. This TCR was sampled from a human donor in good health (CMV status not recorded). Some clones in this sample may be carry-over from other donors' samples. The sample consisted of cultured CD8+ T cells from PBMCs, taken from culture after CMV antigen stimulation. The chain carries TRBV29-1 and TRBJ2-6, with D uncertain. Written as DNA, the CDR3 is TGCAGCGTTGAAGCAGAAAACTCTGGGGCCAACGTCCTGACTTTC. Its protein product is CSVEAENSGANVLTF.